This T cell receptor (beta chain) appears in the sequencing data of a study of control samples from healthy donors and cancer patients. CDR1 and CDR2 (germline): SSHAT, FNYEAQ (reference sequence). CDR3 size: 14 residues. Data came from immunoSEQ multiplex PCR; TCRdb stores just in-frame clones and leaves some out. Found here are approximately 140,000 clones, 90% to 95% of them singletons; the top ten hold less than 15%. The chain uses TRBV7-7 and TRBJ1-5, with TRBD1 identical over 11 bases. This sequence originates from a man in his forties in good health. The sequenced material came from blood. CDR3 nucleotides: TGTGCTCAACCCGGACAGGGGGCGAATCAGCCCCAGCATTTT. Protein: CAQPGQGANQPQHF.